This T cell receptor (beta chain) is from a study of Graves' ophthalmopathy and Graves' hyperthyroidism. Diagnosis relied on clinical symptoms, serum thyroxine, TRAb, thyroid ultrasound and orbital computed tomography. This CDR3 is 14 amino acids long. Germline V CDR1 and CDR2: ENHRY, SYGVKD. Amplification targeted the TCR beta CDR3 regions, with RNA transcripts as the source material. HTBI primers primed a first-round RT-PCR, and a second-round multiplex PCR followed. A single record per CDR3 protein comes from TCRdb applying MiXCR to the multiplex PCR reads. The sample consists of 660,000 or so distinct CDR3 sequences, about two fifths of them appearing once. As regards this clonotype: At one end, the junction sequence differs from germline, possibly due to a read error.

This TCR derives from an adult man with Graves' ophthalmopathy. The chain is built from TRBV10-3 and TRBJ1-5, with a weak D call TRBD1 (6 bases). Sequencing was done on a sample of peripheral blood. CDR3 DNA: TGTGCCAGCAGTGAACCAGGGGCGGTTCAGCCCCAGCATTTT. It translates to CASSEPGAVQPQHF.